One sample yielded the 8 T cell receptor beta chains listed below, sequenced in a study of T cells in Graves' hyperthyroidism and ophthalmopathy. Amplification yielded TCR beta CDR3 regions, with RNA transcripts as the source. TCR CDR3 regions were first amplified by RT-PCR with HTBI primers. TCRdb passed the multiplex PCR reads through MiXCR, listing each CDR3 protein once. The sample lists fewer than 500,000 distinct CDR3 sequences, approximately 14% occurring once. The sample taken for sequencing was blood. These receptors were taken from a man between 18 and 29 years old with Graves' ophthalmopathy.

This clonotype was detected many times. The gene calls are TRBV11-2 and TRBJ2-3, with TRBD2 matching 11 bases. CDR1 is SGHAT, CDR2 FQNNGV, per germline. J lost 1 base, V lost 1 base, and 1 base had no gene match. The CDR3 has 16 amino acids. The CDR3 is CASSLVLAGGTDTQYF. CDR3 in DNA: TGTGCCAGCAGCTTAGTACTAGCGGGGGGCACAGATACGCAGTATTTT.

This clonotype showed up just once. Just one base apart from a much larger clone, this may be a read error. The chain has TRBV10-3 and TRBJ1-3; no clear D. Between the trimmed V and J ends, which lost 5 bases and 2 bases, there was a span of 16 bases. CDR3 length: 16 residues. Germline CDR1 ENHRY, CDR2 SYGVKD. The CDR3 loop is CAISSTPLGPGNTIYF. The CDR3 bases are TGTGCCATCAGTTCAACACCCCTAGGGCCTGGAAACACCATATATTTT.

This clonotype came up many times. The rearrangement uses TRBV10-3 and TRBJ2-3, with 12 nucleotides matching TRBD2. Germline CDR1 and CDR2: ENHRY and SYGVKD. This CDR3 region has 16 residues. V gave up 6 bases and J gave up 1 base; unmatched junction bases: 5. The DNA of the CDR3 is TGTGCCATCAGACCCAGACTAGCGGGAGGCACAGATACGCAGTATTTT. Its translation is CAIRPRLAGGTDTQYF.

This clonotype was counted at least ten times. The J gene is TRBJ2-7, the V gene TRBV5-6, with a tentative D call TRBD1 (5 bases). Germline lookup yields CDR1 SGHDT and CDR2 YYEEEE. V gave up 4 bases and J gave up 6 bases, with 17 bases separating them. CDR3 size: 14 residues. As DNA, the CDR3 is TGTGCCAGCAGCCTGCGGTGGGGCGGAGTCGAGCAGTACTTC. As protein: CASSLRWGGVEQYF. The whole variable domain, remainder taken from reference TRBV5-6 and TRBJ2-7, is DAGVTQSPTHLIKTRGQQVTLRCSPKSGHDTVSWYQQALGQGPQFIFQYYEEEERQRGNFPDRFSGHQFPNYSSELNVNALLLGDSALYLCASSLRWGGVEQYFGPGTRLTVT.

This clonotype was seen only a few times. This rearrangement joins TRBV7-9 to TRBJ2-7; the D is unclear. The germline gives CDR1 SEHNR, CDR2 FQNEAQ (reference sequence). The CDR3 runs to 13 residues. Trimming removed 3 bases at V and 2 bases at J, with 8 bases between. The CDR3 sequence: CASSFGSTYEQYF. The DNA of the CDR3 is TGTGCCAGCAGCTTTGGTTCCACCTACGAGCAGTACTTC.

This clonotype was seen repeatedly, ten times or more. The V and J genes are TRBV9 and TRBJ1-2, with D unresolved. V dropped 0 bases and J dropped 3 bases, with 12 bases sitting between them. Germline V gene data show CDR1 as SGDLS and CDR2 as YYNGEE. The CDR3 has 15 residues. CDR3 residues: CASSVEGTADYGYTF. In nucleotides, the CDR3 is TGTGCCAGCAGCGTAGAGGGAACAGCTGACTATGGCTACACCTTC.

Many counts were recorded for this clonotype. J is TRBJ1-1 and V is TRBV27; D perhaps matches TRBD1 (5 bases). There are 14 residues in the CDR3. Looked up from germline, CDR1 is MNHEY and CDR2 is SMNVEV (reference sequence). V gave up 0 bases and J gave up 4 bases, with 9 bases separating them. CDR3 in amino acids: CASSLSGVSTEAFF. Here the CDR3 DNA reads TGTGCCAGCAGTTTATCAGGGGTCAGCACTGAAGCTTTCTTT.

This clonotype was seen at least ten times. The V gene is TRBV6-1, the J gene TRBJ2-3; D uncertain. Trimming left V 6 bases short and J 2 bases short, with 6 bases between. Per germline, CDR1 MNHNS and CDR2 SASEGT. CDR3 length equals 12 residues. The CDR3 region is CASRGNTDTQYF. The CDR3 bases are TGTGCCAGCAGGGGAAACACAGATACGCAGTATTTT.